The sequence of this T cell receptor beta chain was determined in a study of beta chain features in type 1 diabetes. The CDR3 totals 16 residues. With V trimmed by 2 bases and J by 0 bases, 6 bases remained unmatched. CDR1 GTSNPN and CDR2 SVGIG come from the germline V gene (reference sequence). TCRB transcripts that were expressed got sequenced, as all of the isolated RNA had been reverse transcribed. Clones were read by immunoSEQ multiplex PCR, and TCRdb kept only the in-frame ones, dropping some. The repertoire has some 400,000 clones, about 15% of them found once; the top ten carry under 0.02%. Turning to this clone: The target antigen is unknown.

Notes on the study in general: Insertions were fewer and deletions more numerous at VDJ junctions in type 1 diabetes patients.

Sample: naive CD4+ T cells from blood. The chain joins TRBV30 to TRBJ2-1; the match to TRBD1 covers 8 bases. This receptor was taken from a woman aged 18-30 years in good health. CDR3 coding DNA: TGTGCCTGGAGTAAAGGGACAGGTTACTCCTACAATGAGCAGTTCTTC. Translated, it gives CAWSKGTGYSYNEQFF.